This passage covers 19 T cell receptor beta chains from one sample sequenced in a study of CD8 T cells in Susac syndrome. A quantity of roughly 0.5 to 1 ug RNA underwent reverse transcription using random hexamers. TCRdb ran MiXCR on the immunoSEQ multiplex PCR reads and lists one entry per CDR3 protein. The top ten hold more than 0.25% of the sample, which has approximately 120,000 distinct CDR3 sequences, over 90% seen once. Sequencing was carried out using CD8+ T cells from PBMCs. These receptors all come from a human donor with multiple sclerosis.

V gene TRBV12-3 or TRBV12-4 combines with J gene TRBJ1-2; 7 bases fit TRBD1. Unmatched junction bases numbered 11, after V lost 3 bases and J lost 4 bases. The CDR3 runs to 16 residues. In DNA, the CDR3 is TGTGCCAGCAGTTTGGGCAGGGGGATAGATGTCTATGGCTACACCTTC. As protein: CASSLGRGIDVYGYTF.

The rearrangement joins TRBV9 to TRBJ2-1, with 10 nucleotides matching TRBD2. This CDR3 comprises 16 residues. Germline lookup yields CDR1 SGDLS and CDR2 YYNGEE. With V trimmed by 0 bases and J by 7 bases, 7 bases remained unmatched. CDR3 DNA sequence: TGTGCCAGCAGCGTAGGGTCCAGCGGGAGGGGTAATGAGCAGTTCTTC. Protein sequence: CASSVGSSGRGNEQFF. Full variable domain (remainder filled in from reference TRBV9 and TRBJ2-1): DSGVTQTPKHLITATGQRVTLRCSPRSGDLSVYWYQQSLDQGLQFLIQYYNGEERAKGNILERFSAQQFPDLHSELNLSSLELGDSALYFCASSVGSSGRGNEQFFGPGTRLTVL.

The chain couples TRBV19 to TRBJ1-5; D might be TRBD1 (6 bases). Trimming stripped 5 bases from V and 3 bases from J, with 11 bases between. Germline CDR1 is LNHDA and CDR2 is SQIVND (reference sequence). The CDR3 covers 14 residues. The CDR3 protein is CASSLQGVNQPQHF. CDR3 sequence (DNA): TGTGCCAGTAGTTTACAGGGCGTCAATCAGCCCCAGCATTTT.

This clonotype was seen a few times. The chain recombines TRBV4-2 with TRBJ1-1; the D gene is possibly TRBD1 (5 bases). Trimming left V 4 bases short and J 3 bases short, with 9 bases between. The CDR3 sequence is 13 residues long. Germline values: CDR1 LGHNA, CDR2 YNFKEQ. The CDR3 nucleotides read TGTGCCAGCAGCCCCGGGGGGGACACTGAAGCTTTCTTT. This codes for CASSPGGDTEAFF.

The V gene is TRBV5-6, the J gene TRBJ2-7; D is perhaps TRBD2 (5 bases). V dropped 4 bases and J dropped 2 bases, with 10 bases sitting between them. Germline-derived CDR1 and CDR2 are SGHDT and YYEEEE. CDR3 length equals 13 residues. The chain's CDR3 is CASSPVGTYEQYF. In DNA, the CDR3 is TGTGCCAGCAGCCCAGTCGGGACCTACGAGCAGTACTTC.

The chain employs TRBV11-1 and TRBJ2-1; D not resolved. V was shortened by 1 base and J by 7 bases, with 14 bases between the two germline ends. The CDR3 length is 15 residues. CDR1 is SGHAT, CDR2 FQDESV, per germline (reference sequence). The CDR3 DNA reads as TGTGCCAGCAGCTTAGTTGTGGCTAGTAAGAATGAGCAGTTCTTC. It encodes CASSLVVASKNEQFF.

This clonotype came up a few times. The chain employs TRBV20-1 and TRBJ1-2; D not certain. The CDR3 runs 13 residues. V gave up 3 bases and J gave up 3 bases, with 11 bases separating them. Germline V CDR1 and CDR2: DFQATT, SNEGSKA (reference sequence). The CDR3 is CSARGLGDYGYTF. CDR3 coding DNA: TGCAGTGCTAGGGGTTTAGGCGACTATGGCTACACCTTC.

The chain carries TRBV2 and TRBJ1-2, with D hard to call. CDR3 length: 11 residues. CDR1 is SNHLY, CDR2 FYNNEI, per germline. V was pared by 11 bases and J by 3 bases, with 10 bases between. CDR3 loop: CAYTIDYGYTF. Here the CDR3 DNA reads TGTGCCTACACTATAGACTATGGCTACACCTTC. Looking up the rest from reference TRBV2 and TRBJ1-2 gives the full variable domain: EPEVTQTPSHQVTQMGQEVILRCVPISNHLYFYWYRQILGQKVEFLVSFYNNEISEKSEIFDDQFSVERPDGSNFTLKIRSTKLEDSAMYFCAYTIDYGYTFGSGTRLTVV.

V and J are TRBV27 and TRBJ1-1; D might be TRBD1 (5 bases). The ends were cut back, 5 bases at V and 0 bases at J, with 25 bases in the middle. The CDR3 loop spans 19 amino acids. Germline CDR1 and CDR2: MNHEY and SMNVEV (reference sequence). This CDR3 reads CASSPVSREMPPMNTEAFF. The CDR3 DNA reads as TGTGCCAGCAGTCCGGTAAGCAGGGAGATGCCCCCTATGAACACTGAAGCTTTCTTT.

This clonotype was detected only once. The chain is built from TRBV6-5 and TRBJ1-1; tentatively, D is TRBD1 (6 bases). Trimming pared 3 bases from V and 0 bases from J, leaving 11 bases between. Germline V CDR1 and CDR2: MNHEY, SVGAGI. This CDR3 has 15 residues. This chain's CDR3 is CASSYMGGLNTEAFF. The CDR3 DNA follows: TGTGCCAGCAGTTATATGGGGGGGCTGAACACTGAAGCTTTCTTT.

As DNA, the CDR3 is TGTGCCAGCGGGCTCGGGGGGGAGACCCAGTACTTC. Translated, it gives CASGLGGETQYF. This chain joins TRBV6-5 and TRBJ2-5; TRBD2 aligns across 7 bases. Germline lookup yields CDR1 MNHEY and CDR2 SVGAGI. The CDR3 spans 12 residues. Losses at the gene ends were 8 bases for V and 5 bases for J; bases not matched to a gene: 5.

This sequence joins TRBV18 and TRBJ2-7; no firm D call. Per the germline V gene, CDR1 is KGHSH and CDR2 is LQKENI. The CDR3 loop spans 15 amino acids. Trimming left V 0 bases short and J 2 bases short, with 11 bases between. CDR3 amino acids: CASSPPFRAPYEQYV. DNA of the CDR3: TGTGCCAGCTCACCACCGTTTCGCGCACCCTACGAGCAGTACGTC.

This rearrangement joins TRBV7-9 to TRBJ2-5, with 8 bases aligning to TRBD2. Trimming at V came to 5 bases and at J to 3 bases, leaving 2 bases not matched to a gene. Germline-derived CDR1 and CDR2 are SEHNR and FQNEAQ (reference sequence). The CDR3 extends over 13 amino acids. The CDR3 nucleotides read TGTGCCAGCAGCATTAGCGGGGAAGAGACCCAGTACTTC. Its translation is CASSISGEETQYF. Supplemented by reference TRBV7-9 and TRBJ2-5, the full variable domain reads DTGVSQNPRHKITKRGQNVTFRCDPISEHNRLYWYRQTLGQGPEFLTYFQNEAQLEKSRLLSDRFSAERPKGSFSTLEIQRTEQGDSAMYLCASSISGEETQYFGPGTRLLVL.

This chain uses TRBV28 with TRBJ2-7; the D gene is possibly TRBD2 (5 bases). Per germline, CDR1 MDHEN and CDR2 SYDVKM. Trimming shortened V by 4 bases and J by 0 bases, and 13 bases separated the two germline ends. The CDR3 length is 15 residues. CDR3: CASSSGKFGSYEQYF. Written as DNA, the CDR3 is TGTGCCAGCAGTTCCGGGAAGTTCGGCTCCTACGAGCAGTACTTC. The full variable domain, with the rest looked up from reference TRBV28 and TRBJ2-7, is DVKVTQSSRYLVKRTGEKVFLECVQDMDHENMFWYRQDPGLGLRLIYFSYDVKMKEKGDIPEGYSVSREKKERFSLILESASTNQTSMYLCASSSGKFGSYEQYFGPGTRLTVT.

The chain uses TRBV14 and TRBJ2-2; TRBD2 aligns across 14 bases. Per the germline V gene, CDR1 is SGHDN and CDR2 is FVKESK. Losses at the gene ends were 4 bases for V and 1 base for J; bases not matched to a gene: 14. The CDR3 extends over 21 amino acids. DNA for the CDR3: TGTGCCAGCAGCCCAATGTATTGGACTAGCGGGAGGTCCGGGAACACCGGGGAGCTGTTTTTT. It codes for CASSPMYWTSGRSGNTGELFF.

The CDR3: CSVLTGISYEQYF. The CDR3 DNA is TGCAGCGTTTTGACAGGAATCTCCTACGAGCAGTACTTC. V usage is TRBV29-1 and J usage is TRBJ2-7; tentatively, D is TRBD1 (6 bases). Germline CDR1 is SQVTM and CDR2 is ANQGSEA. The CDR3 loop spans 13 amino acids. The V end lost 5 bases, the J end lost 0 bases, and 11 bases lay between the germline ends.

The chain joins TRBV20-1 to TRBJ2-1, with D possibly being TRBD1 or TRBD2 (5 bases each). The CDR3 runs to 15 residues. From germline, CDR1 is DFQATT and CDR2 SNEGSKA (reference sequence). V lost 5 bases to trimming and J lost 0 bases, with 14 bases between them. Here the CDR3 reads CSAVLWGSSYNEQFF. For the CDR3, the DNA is TGCAGTGCTGTTCTTTGGGGGAGCTCCTACAATGAGCAGTTCTTC.

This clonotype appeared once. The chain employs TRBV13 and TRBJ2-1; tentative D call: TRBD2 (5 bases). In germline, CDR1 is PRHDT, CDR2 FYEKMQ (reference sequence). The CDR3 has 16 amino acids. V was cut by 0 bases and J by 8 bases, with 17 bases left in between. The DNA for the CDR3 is TGTGCCAGCAGCTTAGGAGGGAGCCACCCCCGGGATGAGCAGTTCTTC. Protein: CASSLGGSHPRDEQFF.

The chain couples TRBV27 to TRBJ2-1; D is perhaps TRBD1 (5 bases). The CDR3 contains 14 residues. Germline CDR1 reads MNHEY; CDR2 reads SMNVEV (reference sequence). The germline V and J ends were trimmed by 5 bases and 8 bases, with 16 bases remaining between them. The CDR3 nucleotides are TGTGCCAGCAGTCCTTCCCCAGGGTGGGATGAGCAGTTCTTC. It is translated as CASSPSPGWDEQFF.